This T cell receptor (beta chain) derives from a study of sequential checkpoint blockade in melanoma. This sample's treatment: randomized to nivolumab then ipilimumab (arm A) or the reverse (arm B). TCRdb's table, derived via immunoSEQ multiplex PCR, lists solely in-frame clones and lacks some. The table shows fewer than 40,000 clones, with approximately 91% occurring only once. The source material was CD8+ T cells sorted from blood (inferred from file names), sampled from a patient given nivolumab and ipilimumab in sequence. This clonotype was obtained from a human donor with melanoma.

The CDR3 region is CASSESVGTDSYEQYF. CDR3 nucleotide sequence: TGCGCCAGCAGTGAGTCGGTCGGGACAGACTCCTACGAGCAGTACTTC. The chain uses TRBV10-1 and TRBJ2-7, with 7 bases lining up with TRBD1. The CDR3 covers 16 residues. Germline CDR1 and CDR2: WNHNN and SYGVQD (reference sequence). V dropped 0 bases and J dropped 0; count of bases not matched to a gene: 5.